This T cell receptor beta chain comes out of a study of low-dose radiotherapy and immunotherapy resistance in tumors. The time point is: before trial treatment. Advanced solid tumors without tumor-infiltrating lymphocytes were required for inclusion. TCR amplification used 15 to 20 PCR cycles, a constant-region primer and a V-primer adapter. TCRdb re-called the reads with MiXCR, one entry per CDR3 protein. The data show roughly 46,000 distinct CDR3 sequences, with approximately 12% seen just once and roughly 6.2% held by the top ten. Looked up from germline, CDR1 is SGHNT and CDR2 is YYREEE (reference sequence). Trimming took off 7 bases at V and 0 bases at J, with 8 bases between the two ends. This CDR3 has 13 amino acids. By share, this clonotype ranks as medium-sized (0.01 to 0.1%).

This sequence was found in a female donor with ovarian cancer. Sequencing used PBMCs, obtained before treatment. The chain joins TRBV5-4 to TRBJ2-1; TRBD1 might be the D (5 bases). Here the CDR3 DNA reads TGTGCCAGCCAGGGCCTCTCCTACAATGAGCAGTTCTTC. It yields the protein CASQGLSYNEQFF. The full variable domain, in which reference TRBV5-4 and TRBJ2-1 provide the parts outside the CDR3, is ETGVTQSPTHLIKTRGQQVTLRCSSQSGHNTVSWYQQALGQGPQFIFQYYREEENGRGNFPPRFSGLQFPNYSSELNVNALELDDSALYLCASQGLSYNEQFFGPGTRLTVL.